This T cell receptor (beta chain) was captured by sequencing in a study of shared clonotypes between healthy human individuals. Findings of the study overall: Depth of sequencing was expected to influence donor clonotype sharing.

Germline-derived CDR1 and CDR2 are MNHEY and SMNVEV (reference sequence). V was clipped by 0 bases and J by 7 bases, with 10 bases between them. The CDR3 extends over 14 amino acids. Worth noting for this clone: As yet, its antigen is unknown.

The table came from immunoSEQ multiplex PCR; TCRdb's copy has only in-frame clones and leaves some out. The sample consists of more than 2 million clones, roughly 95% of them appearing once. CD45RO negativity and positive selection for CCR7 defined naive CD8 cells, a population that excluded terminally differentiated effector memory CD45RA+ cells. The origin of this receptor is a young man in good health. The sample consisted of naive CD8+ T cells sorted from blood. This chain uses TRBV27 with TRBJ2-1, with D tentatively TRBD1 or TRBD2 (5 bases each). The CDR3 spells CASSLSRGKNEQFF. The CDR3 nucleotides read TGTGCCAGCAGTTTATCACGGGGCAAGAATGAGCAGTTCTTC.